The 19 T cell receptor beta chains below come from one sample, sequenced in a study of T-cell memory formation after mild COVID-19. TCRdb used MiXCR to reprocess the 5' RACE reads, holding one entry per CDR3 protein. Of 340,000 or so distinct CDR3 sequences listed, approximately 12% were seen once; the top ten hold about a fifth. The specimen sequenced was PBMCs or a T cell subset sorted from them (not recorded which). The receptors were gathered from a man younger than 30 who had mild COVID-19 (a few samples of this study predate the infection). Cell type and time point are not known.

This clonotype was seen a few times. The V call is TRBV4-2, the J call TRBJ2-1; 7 nucleotides match TRBD2. Germline values: CDR1 LGHNA, CDR2 YNFKEQ. This CDR3 has 16 residues. V gave up 4 bases and J gave up 3 bases; unmatched junction bases: 9. The CDR3 nucleotides read TGTGCCAGCAGCCTAATGATGGGGGGGTTCTACAATGAGCAGTTCTTC. This translates into CASSLMMGGFYNEQFF.

This sequence joins TRBV5-1 and TRBJ2-6, with D possibly being TRBD2 (6 bases). Germline V gives CDR1 SGHRS, CDR2 YFSETQ. The CDR3 is made up of 16 amino acids. Trimming cost V 4 bases and J 2 bases, with 13 bases left between them. CDR3: CASSPLGGTGANVLTF. The CDR3 region has the DNA TGCGCCAGCAGCCCACTCGGGGGTACTGGGGCCAACGTCCTGACTTTC.

This chain connects TRBV20-1 to TRBJ1-1, with D tentatively TRBD1 (5 bases). V was cut by 3 bases and J by 0 bases, with 14 bases left in between. The CDR3 spans 15 residues. Germline V lookup: CDR1 DFQATT, CDR2 SNEGSKA (reference sequence). CDR3: CSASVVWGLNTEAFF. The DNA of the CDR3 is TGCAGTGCTAGTGTAGTATGGGGCCTGAACACTGAAGCTTTCTTT.

This clonotype was seen a handful of times. The gene calls are TRBV3-1 and TRBJ2-3; D may be TRBD2 (6 bases). Per germline, CDR1 LGHDT and CDR2 YNNKEL (reference sequence). The CDR3 runs 16 residues. Trimming cost V 0 bases and J 4 bases, with 14 bases left between them. CDR3 in DNA: TGTGCCAGCAGCCAAGATTCATGGCGGGGATCAGATACGCAGTATTTT. Translated: CASSQDSWRGSDTQYF.

CDR3 nucleotide sequence: TGTGCCAGCAGTTTAGCTTACCGGGACAATGAGCAGTTCTTC. Translating it yields CASSLAYRDNEQFF. The chain has TRBV12-3 or TRBV12-4 and TRBJ2-1; D not certain. Deletions cut 0 bases from V and 5 bases from J, with 8 bases between. The CDR3 has 14 residues.

This clonotype was seen repeatedly, ten times or more. This rearrangement joins TRBV12-3 or TRBV12-4 to TRBJ1-1; D is uncertain. V lost 7 bases to trimming and J lost 5 bases, with 14 bases between them. CDR3 size: 13 residues. The CDR3 DNA reads TGTGCCAGCACGACCGTCCCGAGGACTGAAGCTTTCTTT. This codes for CASTTVPRTEAFF.

This clonotype showed up just a few times. The chain employs TRBV6-2 or TRBV6-3 and TRBJ2-1, with 7 bases identical to TRBD1. With 6 bases clipped from V and 8 bases from J, the junction kept 4 bases outside the gene matches. Per the germline V gene, CDR1 is MNHEY and CDR2 is SVGEGT. This CDR3 comprises 12 residues. The CDR3 loop reads CASRGDSHEQFF. The CDR3 DNA is TGTGCCAGCAGAGGGGACAGCCATGAGCAGTTCTTC.

There are a few counts of this clonotype. The chain combines TRBV7-2 with TRBJ2-5; 7 bases agree with TRBD1. The CDR3 runs to 13 residues. Germline CDR1 SGHTA, CDR2 FQGNSA. The V segment lost 6 bases and the J segment 3 bases; nucleotides outside the gene matches: 4. The CDR3 nucleotides read TGTGCCAGCAGTCCACAGGGGAAAGAGACCCAGTACTTC. This encodes CASSPQGKETQYF.

This rearrangement joins TRBV28 to TRBJ1-4; D is ambiguous. CDR3 length: 12 residues. Per the germline V gene, CDR1 is MDHEN and CDR2 is SYDVKM. V was trimmed by 3 bases and J by 8 bases, leaving 7 bases between them. CDR3 in DNA: TGTGCCAGCAGTTTCATGGGAGAAAAACTGTTTTTT. Translated, it gives CASSFMGEKLFF.

The sample holds a few counts of this clonotype. The chain couples TRBV12-3 or TRBV12-4 to TRBJ1-4; tentative D call: TRBD1 (6 bases). V lost 5 bases and J 5 bases, leaving 15 bases between the germline ends. The CDR3 has 15 residues. The CDR3 is CASSRGDGLNEKLFF. As DNA, the CDR3 is TGTGCCAGCAGTAGGGGGGACGGTTTAAATGAAAAACTGTTTTTT.

This clonotype turned up a few times. V gene TRBV12-3 or TRBV12-4 combines with J gene TRBJ1-4; TRBD1 might be the D (6 bases). V was cut by 5 bases and J by 8 bases, with 15 bases left in between. The CDR3 spans 14 residues. The CDR3 here is CASSHREGGEKLFF. CDR3 nucleotide sequence: TGTGCCAGCAGTCACAGGGAGGGTGGAGAAAAACTGTTTTTT.

This rearrangement joins TRBV10-3 to TRBJ1-5; D is uncertain. V lost 3 bases and J 5 bases, leaving 5 bases between the germline ends. Germline CDR1 ENHRY, CDR2 SYGVKD. There are 12 residues in the CDR3. CDR3 coding DNA: TGTGCCATCAGTGACAGATATCAGCCCCAGCATTTT. It translates to CAISDRYQPQHF.

The V call is TRBV20-1, the J call TRBJ2-5; 12 bases agree with TRBD2. The CDR3 consists of 15 residues. Germline V gene sequence: CDR1 DFQATT, CDR2 SNEGSKA (reference sequence). Trimming took 6 bases from V and 4 from J; bases not matched to a gene: 9. The CDR3 DNA is TGCAGTGCCCGACTTCCGACTAGCGGGGGAGAGACCCAGTACTTC. It yields the protein CSARLPTSGGETQYF.

In its sample, this clonotype was seen a few times. The chain uses TRBV15 and TRBJ1-2, with no clear D. This CDR3 has 13 amino acids. The V gene's germline CDR1 is LNHNV and CDR2 YYDKDF (reference sequence). Trimming removed 0 bases at V and 4 bases at J, with 6 bases between. CDR3 nucleotide sequence: TGTGCCACCAGCAGAGATGAGGCCTATGGCTACACCTTC. Translation gives CATSRDEAYGYTF.

In this sample, this clonotype turned up many times. The rearrangement joins TRBV6-5 to TRBJ2-1; 7 bases line up with TRBD2. This CDR3 is built from 15 residues. The V segment lost 5 bases and the J segment 8 bases; nucleotides outside the gene matches: 12. The V gene's germline CDR1 is MNHEY and CDR2 SVGAGI. The CDR3 loop reads CASSRLALPLDEQFF. The CDR3, as DNA: TGTGCCAGCAGTCGACTAGCCCTCCCACTTGATGAGCAGTTCTTC.

The chain links TRBV7-9 to TRBJ1-2; unclear D gene. The germline gives CDR1 SEHNR, CDR2 FQNEAQ (reference sequence). The CDR3 consists of 16 residues. V was cut by 1 base and J by 8 bases, with 20 bases left in between. The CDR3 loop reads CASSLGPGLGVEGYTF. CDR3 coding DNA: TGTGCCAGCAGCTTAGGTCCGGGCCTTGGAGTAGAGGGCTACACCTTC. Based on the CDR3 plus reference TRBV7-9 and TRBJ1-2, the full variable domain is DTGVSQNPRHKITKRGQNVTFRCDPISEHNRLYWYRQTLGQGPEFLTYFQNEAQLEKSRLLSDRFSAERPKGSFSTLEIQRTEQGDSAMYLCASSLGPGLGVEGYTFGSGTRLTVV.

V and J are TRBV6-5 and TRBJ2-4, with D unresolved. Germline-derived CDR1 and CDR2 are MNHEY and SVGAGI. Trimming stripped 7 bases from V and 6 bases from J, with 7 bases between. The CDR3 runs 11 residues. This CDR3 is CASTHLNIQYF. The CDR3, as DNA: TGTGCCAGCACCCACTTAAACATTCAGTACTTC.

In this sample, this clonotype turned up many times. The chain links TRBV6-5 to TRBJ2-1, with 9 bases fitting TRBD2. Germline CDR1 is MNHEY and CDR2 is SVGAGI. J gave up 4 bases and V 6 bases, and 7 bases lay outside the gene matches. CDR3 size: 15 residues. CDR3 sequence reads: CASSLAGDGYNEQFF. CDR3 DNA sequence: TGTGCCAGCAGCTTAGCGGGGGATGGGTACAATGAGCAGTTCTTC.

This clonotype appeared a few times. The V call is TRBV13, the J call TRBJ2-7, with TRBD1 matching 9 bases. Germline CDR1 PRHDT, CDR2 FYEKMQ (reference sequence). The trim removed 6 bases at V and 3 bases at J, leaving 6 bases unmatched. The CDR3 sequence is 14 residues long. In nucleotides, the CDR3 is TGTGCCAGCAGTCAGACAGGGGGTGGCTACGAGCAGTACTTC. Translated, it gives CASSQTGGGYEQYF.